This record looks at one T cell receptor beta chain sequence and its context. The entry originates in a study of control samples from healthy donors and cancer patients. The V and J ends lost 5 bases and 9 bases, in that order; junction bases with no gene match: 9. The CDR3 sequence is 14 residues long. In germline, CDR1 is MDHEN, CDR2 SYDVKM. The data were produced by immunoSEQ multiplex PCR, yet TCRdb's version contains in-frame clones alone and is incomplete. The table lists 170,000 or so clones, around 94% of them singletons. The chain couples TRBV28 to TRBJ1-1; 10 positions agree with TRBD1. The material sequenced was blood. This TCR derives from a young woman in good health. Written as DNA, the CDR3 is TGTGCCAGCAGTCTAAGGACAGGGGGAAGTAAAGCTTTCTTT. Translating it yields CASSLRTGGSKAFF.